This T cell receptor beta chain was identified in a study of T cell changes during pregnancy in multiple sclerosis. Method: immunoSEQ multiplex PCR; TCRdb's copy keeps in-frame clones and lacks some. The sample consists of around 62,000 clones, roughly 87% of them appearing once. The germline V and J ends were trimmed by 3 bases and 3 bases, with 12 bases remaining between them. CDR1 and CDR2 from the germline V gene are SGHAT and FQNNGV. CDR3 size: 14 residues. The clonotype comes from a female donor with multiple sclerosis, enrolled in a pregnancy study. Here the sequenced sample was peripheral blood, taken in the first trimester of pregnancy. This chain connects TRBV11-2 to TRBJ2-7, with D tentatively TRBD1 (5 bases). In DNA, the CDR3 is TGTGCCAGCAGCTTGGCAGGGTTAGACTACGAGCAGTACTTC. This gives the protein CASSLAGLDYEQYF.